This T cell receptor beta chain is from a study of shared clonotypes between healthy human individuals. Looking at the study overall: Donors, aged 18 to 49, were a couple of women and a few men. Study results and limitations: Only blood samples were collected, and tissue repertoires likely differ. Limitation of the genetic and exposure-history diversity represented came from the few donors.

This CDR3 comprises 15 residues. Germline V gives CDR1 LGHNA, CDR2 YSLEER. The assay was run at deep level. Method: immunoSEQ multiplex PCR; TCRdb's copy keeps in-frame clones and lacks some. This sample has about 450,000 clones, with roughly 83% found just once. For this clone: No antigen is known for it. A junction end diverges from the germline sequence, so it may reflect a read error.

The V gene is TRBV4-3, the J gene TRBJ2-5, with a weak D call TRBD1 (7 bases). This TCR derives from a woman aged 40 to 50 in good health. Some clones in this sample may be carry-over from other donors' samples. Input material: PBMCs. CDR3 nucleotides: TGCACCAGCAGCCAAGGCAGGGGGGAGTGGGAGACCCAGTACTTC. The encoded protein is CTSSQGRGEWETQYF.